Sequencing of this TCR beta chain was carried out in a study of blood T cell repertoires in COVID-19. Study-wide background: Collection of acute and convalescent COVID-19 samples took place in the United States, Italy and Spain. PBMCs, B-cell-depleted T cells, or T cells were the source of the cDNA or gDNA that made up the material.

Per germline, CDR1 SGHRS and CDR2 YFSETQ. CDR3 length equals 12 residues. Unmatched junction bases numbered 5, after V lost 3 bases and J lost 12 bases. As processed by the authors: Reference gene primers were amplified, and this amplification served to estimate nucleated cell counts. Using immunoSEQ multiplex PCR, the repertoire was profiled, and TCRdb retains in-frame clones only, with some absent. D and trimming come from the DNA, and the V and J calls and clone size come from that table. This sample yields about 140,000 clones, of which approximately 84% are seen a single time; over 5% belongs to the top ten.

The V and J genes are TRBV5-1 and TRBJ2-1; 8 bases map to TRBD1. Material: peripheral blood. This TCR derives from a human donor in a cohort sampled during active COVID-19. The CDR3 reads CASSSGQGVQFF. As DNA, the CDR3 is TGCGCCAGCAGCTCCGGACAGGGAGTGCAGTTCTTC.